These T cell receptor beta chains were read from a single sample in a study of regulatory T cells in long-lasting Graves disease. TCRdb passed the multiplex PCR reads through MiXCR, listing each CDR3 protein once. Among some 300,000 distinct CDR3 sequences listed, 20% to 25% were seen once. The sequences come from peripheral blood mononuclear cells (PBMCs), collected when the disease was refractory, from a patient treated with antithyroid drugs. Source of these receptors: a female donor with Graves disease. The CDR3 runs from the conserved cysteine through the conserved F or W. The D gene is left open where the match is weak. Where a row states a size, it is once, few, many or the class of an expanded clone; other rows omit it.

size | J | V | D | DNA | CDR3
. | TRBJ2-1 | TRBV11-2 | TRBD1 | TGTGCCAGCAGCTCCGGGACAGGGCAGTTCTTC | CASSSGTGQFF
few | TRBJ2-6 | TRBV4-1 | TRBD2 | TGCGCCAGCAGCCTCGAAAAGGGACTAGCGGGGGAGTCTGGGGCCAACGTCCTGACTTTC | CASSLEKGLAGESGANVLTF
many | TRBJ2-7 | TRBV6-5 | TRBD1 | TGTGCCAGCAGTTACTTGGGACAGGGCACACACGAGCAGTACTTC | CASSYLGQGTHEQYF
few | TRBJ2-2 | TRBV10-3 | . | TGTGCCATCAGTGAGGGAATCGGGGAGCTGTTTTTT | CAISEGIGELFF
. | TRBJ1-4 | TRBV15 | TRBD1 | TGTGCCACCAGACAGGGGGCGGGAGAAAAACTGTTTTTT | CATRQGAGEKLFF
. | TRBJ2-3 | TRBV14 | TRBD1 | TGTGCCAGCAGCCAACGCCGGGACAGTAGCACAGATACGCAGTATTTT | CASSQRRDSSTDTQYF
many | TRBJ2-7 | TRBV27 | . | TGTGCCAGCAGCCCAAACAGGGAGATGATTTACTACGAGCAGTACTTC | CASSPNREMIYYEQYF
few | TRBJ2-7 | TRBV20-1 | . | TGCAGTGCTTGGGCTAGCGATCCCTACGAGCAGTACTTC | CSAWASDPYEQYF
. | TRBJ2-1 | TRBV10-3 | . | TGTGCCATCAGTGAGTCCCAGGTGCGAGGGATCGGTGAGCAGTTCTTC | CAISESQVRGIGEQFF
. | TRBJ2-3 | TRBV11-2 | . | TGTGCCAGCAGCTTAGCAGACATTACAGATACGCAGTATTTT | CASSLADITDTQYF
many | TRBJ2-7 | TRBV12-3/TRBV12-4 | TRBD1 | TGTGCCAGCAGTTTCGGGAAGGGGGCTACGCGCGAGCAGTACTTC | CASSFGKGATREQYF
few | TRBJ2-1 | TRBV2 | TRBD2 | TGTGCCAGCCCTCCCGGGCGGGAGGGCCATGAGCAGTTCTTC | CASPPGREGHEQFF
. | TRBJ2-5 | TRBV11-2 | TRBD2 | TGTGCCAGCAGCTTGGTTGGCGGGAGTATGCAAGAGACCCAGTACTTC | CASSLVGGSMQETQYF
many | TRBJ1-6 | TRBV28 | . | TGTGCCAGCAGTTACACGGGGCTTATCTATAATTCACCCCTCCACTTT | CASSYTGLIYNSPLHF
many | TRBJ1-2 | TRBV30 | . | TGTGCCTGGGGAACAGGGTTCGACTATGGCTACACCTTC | CAWGTGFDYGYTF
few | TRBJ1-1 | TRBV29-1 | . | TGCAGCGTTCTCGATACTGAAGCTTTCTTT | CSVLDTEAFF
few | TRBJ2-1 | TRBV15 | TRBD2 | TGTGCCACCAGCAGAGTGACTAGCGGGGGTTACAATGAGCAGTTCTTC | CATSRVTSGGYNEQFF
. | TRBJ2-2 | TRBV30 | TRBD1 | TGTGCCTGGAGAGGGGGGACAGGGAACACCGGGGAGCTGTTTTTT | CAWRGGTGNTGELFF
. | TRBJ2-6 | TRBV20-1 | . | TGCAGTGCTAGAGTGGGCTCTGGGGCCAACGTCCTGACTTTC | CSARVGSGANVLTF
many | TRBJ1-1 | TRBV28 | TRBD1 | TGTGCCAGCAGGTCAGGGGGGAACACTGAAGCTTTCTTT | CASRSGGNTEAFF
. | TRBJ2-2 | TRBV10-2 | TRBD1 | TGCGCCAGCTTGGGACAGGGGGCGCTTTACACCGGGGAGCTGTTTTTT | CASLGQGALYTGELFF
. | TRBJ2-1 | TRBV12-3/TRBV12-4 | TRBD2 | TGTGCCAGCAGTTCCCCAGGATCCGGACTAGCAGGCTACAATGAGCAGTTCTTC | CASSSPGSGLAGYNEQFF
few | TRBJ1-1 | TRBV29-1 | . | TGCAGCGTTGCGCGACAATTTAGCACTGAAGCTTTCTTT | CSVARQFSTEAFF
few | TRBJ2-7 | TRBV7-2 | TRBD2 | TGTGCCAGCAGCCACCCGCTAGCGGGGATTGAGCAGTACTTC | CASSHPLAGIEQYF
many | TRBJ1-2 | TRBV28 | . | TGTGCCAGCAACCAAGAAGGGGCTGGCTACACCTTC | CASNQEGAGYTF
many | TRBJ2-2 | TRBV7-2 | . | TGTGCCAGCAGCTTCAGCAAAAACACCGGGGAGCTGTTTTTT | CASSFSKNTGELFF
few | TRBJ1-2 | TRBV19 | TRBD1 | TGTGCCAGTATAGGTACAGGGGGCGACCTCGACTATGGCTACACCTTC | CASIGTGGDLDYGYTF
many | TRBJ1-1 | TRBV28 | . | TGTGCCAGCAGCCCCCATTTGAACACTGAAGCTTTCTTT | CASSPHLNTEAFF
few | TRBJ1-3 | TRBV7-3 | . | TGTGCCAGCAGCCCTGGGGGCTTGTTCTCTGGAAACACCATATATTTT | CASSPGGLFSGNTIYF
few | TRBJ1-5 | TRBV19 | TRBD1 | TGTGCCAGTAGTCTCGGGACAGGTCAGCCCCAGCATTTT | CASSLGTGQPQHF
. | TRBJ2-7 | TRBV4-2 | TRBD1 | TGTGCCAGCAGTCCGTCCGACAGGGCTACCGAGCAGTACTTC | CASSPSDRATEQYF
few | TRBJ2-7 | TRBV6-1 | TRBD2 | TGTGCCAGCACGACTGGTAGCGGGAGTAACGAGCAGTACTTC | CASTTGSGSNEQYF
few | TRBJ2-1 | TRBV20-1 | . | TGCAGTGCCGAGGGCCCGGGTAACAATGAGCAGTTCTTC | CSAEGPGNNEQFF
few | TRBJ2-5 | TRBV7-9 | . | TGTGCCAGCAGCTACCGGGACAAAGAGACCCAGTACTTC | CASSYRDKETQYF
few | TRBJ2-7 | TRBV7-4 | . | TGTGCCAGCAGCTCGAGGACCGGTAAGACTGGATGGCAGTACTTC | CASSSRTGKTGWQYF
. | TRBJ1-2 | TRBV12-3/TRBV12-4 | TRBD1 | TGTGCCAGCCGGACTCTGGACAGGGGGCCCGGCTACACCTTC | CASRTLDRGPGYTF
few | TRBJ2-4 | TRBV20-1 | . | TGCAGTGCCCCGGACTATCGAGACATTCAGTACTTC | CSAPDYRDIQYF